The sample holds a few counts of the clone carrying this T cell receptor (beta chain). Its antigen is unidentified. This sample was taken from a study of T cells after yellow fever vaccination. 5'RACE template switching added a universal primer site and UMIs to TCR cDNA. A single record per CDR3 protein comes from TCRdb applying MiXCR to the 5' RACE reads. The sample lists about 360,000 distinct CDR3 sequences, 6.2% seen once, with about 15% in the top ten. Whole-study results and caveats: Some clonotypes, a small share, were shared between CD4 and CD8 compartments. Reappearance after the booster was seen for most primary-vaccination clones, at 96% CD4 and 75% to 90% CD8.

CDR1 is SGDLS, CDR2 YYNGEE, per germline. V was cut by 0 bases and J by 7 bases, with 14 bases left in between. CDR3 length: 14 amino acids. The origin of this receptor is a man younger than 45 who received the YFV17D yellow fever vaccine. The chain recombines TRBV9 with TRBJ2-7; possibly TRBD1 for D (6 bases). The input for sequencing was PBMCs, taken 5 days after the yellow fever booster vaccination. The chain's CDR3 is CASSVAGEPGEQYF. The CDR3 bases are TGTGCCAGCAGCGTAGCAGGGGAACCAGGAGAGCAGTACTTC.